The clone carrying this TCR beta chain was recorded once. This sample is drawn from a study of CD8 T cells in Susac syndrome. CDR3 length equals 13 residues. The germline V gene has CDR1 MNHEY and CDR2 SMNVEV (reference sequence). V lost 4 bases to trimming and J lost 6 bases; unmatched junction nucleotides: 2. From blood CD8+ and CD4+ T cells, the TCR beta chain was sequenced. The controls were healthy donors who were matched for age and sex. Random hexamers were used to reverse transcribe the RNA input (about 0.5 to 1 ug). TCR beta CDR3 was amplified by immunoSEQ multiplex PCR. This amplification extended across 54 Vbeta and 13 Jbeta segments. TCRdb re-analysed the immunoSEQ multiplex PCR reads in MiXCR, keeping a single row per CDR3 protein. The data show 65,000 to 75,000 distinct CDR3 sequences, with roughly 94% seen just once and roughly 0.22% held by the top ten.

The chain links TRBV27 to TRBJ1-5, with 8 bases fitting TRBD1. This clonotype originated in a human donor in good health. The sample consisted of CD8+ T cells from PBMCs. The CDR3 DNA reads TGTGCCAGCAGTTACAGGGGGTCTCAGCCCCAGCATTTT. Its translation: CASSYRGSQPQHF.